The 2 T cell receptor beta chains below were found in one sample sequenced in a study of breast tumors, draining lymph nodes, adjacent tissues. TCRdb re-derived calls from the multiplex PCR reads in MiXCR, one entry per CDR3 protein. The sample carries about 22,000 distinct CDR3 sequences, roughly 55% recorded once. Sequences were obtained from breast tumor tissue. These receptors were collected from a female donor with breast cancer. Some clones in this sample may be carry-over from other donors' samples.

This clonotype is medium-sized (0.01 to 0.1%) by share. The rearrangement joins TRBV6-5 to TRBJ1-6; TRBD1 matches 10 bases. Germline CDR1 MNHEY, CDR2 SVGAGI. V was clipped by 5 bases and J by 7 bases; unmatched bases: 14. The CDR3 contains 18 residues. CDR3 DNA sequence: TGTGCCAGCAGTACCGGGACAGGGGCTTCCCAAATCAATTCACCCCTCCACTTT. It encodes CASSTGTGASQINSPLHF.

Ten or more counts support this clonotype. Given a much more abundant clone one base away, this may be a read error. The chain is built from TRBV9 and TRBJ2-1; 8 nucleotides line up with TRBD2. The germline V gene has CDR1 SGDLS and CDR2 YYNGEE. This CDR3 has 17 amino acids. The CDR3 nucleotides are TGTGCCAGCAGCTCCCGAAGCGGGAGATCCTCCTACACTGAGCAGTTCTTC. Amino acids: CASSSRSGRSSYTEQFF.